The clone carrying this T cell receptor (beta chain) was detected only a few times. The CDR3 has 13 residues. Germline V gene lookup returns CDR1 DFQATT and CDR2 SNEGSKA (reference sequence). Trimming pared 1 base from V and 9 bases from J, leaving 16 bases between. The data stem from a study of T-cell memory formation after mild COVID-19. A single record per CDR3 protein comes from TCRdb applying MiXCR to the 5' RACE reads. Of about 350,000 distinct CDR3 sequences detected, about 13% appear once; the ten largest clones hold around a fifth. Sequencing was carried out using PBMCs or a T cell subset sorted from them (not recorded which). The V and J genes are TRBV20-1 and TRBJ2-7; no definite D call. This TCR derives from a man younger than 30 who had mild COVID-19 (a few samples of this study predate the infection). Cell type and time point are not known. DNA of the CDR3: TGCAGTGCTAGAGCTGACCTCCCCACTACGCAGTACTTC. Amino acid sequence: CSARADLPTTQYF.